Here is one T cell receptor beta chain with its context. Antigen: not known. Germline CDR1 is MNHNS and CDR2 is SASEGT. This CDR3 is 16 amino acids long. V dropped 3 bases and J dropped 3; count of bases not matched to a gene: 7. The sample originates from a study of PD-1 blockade in classical Hodgkin lymphoma. In the study overall: Every 2 weeks, patients got 3 mg/kg intravenous nivolumab.

Brentuximab vedotin exposure varied, and every patient relapsed after autologous stem cell transplantation. Profiling relied on immunoSEQ multiplex PCR, and the TCRdb table lists in-frame clones only, not all of them. The table shows 40,000 to 45,000 clones, with more than 70% occurring only once. Findings and caveats of the study: Possibly reflecting disease activity or prior therapy, repertoire differences have causes that remain undefined. Unlike CD8+ TCR diversity, which did not rise significantly by C4D1, CD4+ TCR diversity did.

This sample comprised peripheral blood mononuclear cells (PBMCs), obtained at baseline. This receptor was identified in a human donor with classical Hodgkin lymphoma. This chain links TRBV6-1 with TRBJ2-3, with TRBD1 matching 9 bases. The DNA of the CDR3 is TGTGCCAGCAGTGAGGGGGGACAGGGAGAAACAGATACGCAGTATTTT. Translation gives CASSEGGQGETDTQYF.